The rows below give T cell receptor beta chains drawn from one sample of a study of blood T cell repertoires in COVID-19. Generated by immunoSEQ multiplex PCR, the TCRdb table keeps only in-frame clones and is missing some. The sample lists about 49,000 clones; more than 85% were seen once. Sequencing input: peripheral blood. Receptor source: a man aged 35 to 55 with active COVID-19. CDR3s include the opening cysteine and the closing phenylalanine or tryptophan. The D gene is left open where the match is weak. Not all rows give a size; the values are once, few, many and, for expanded clones, a class.

j_gene: TRBJ2-3; d_gene: TRBD1; v_gene: TRBV24-1; abundance: NA; CDR3aa: CATSDLARQGLGTDTQYF; CDR3nt: TGTGCCACCAGTGATTTAGCGAGACAGGGGTTGGGCACAGATACGCAGTATTTT
j_gene: TRBJ2-1; d_gene: TRBD2; v_gene: TRBV11-3; abundance: NA; CDR3aa: CASSTRGGTSGYNEQFF; CDR3nt: TGTGCCAGCAGCACCCGAGGGGGGACTAGCGGCTACAATGAGCAGTTCTTC
j_gene: TRBJ2-1; d_gene: TRBD2; v_gene: TRBV5-4; abundance: NA; CDR3aa: CASSLETSDNEQFF; CDR3nt: TGTGCCAGCAGCTTGGAAACTAGCGACAATGAGCAGTTCTTC
j_gene: TRBJ1-1; d_gene: TRBD1; v_gene: TRBV10-3; abundance: NA; CDR3aa: CAISIRDRGNTEAFF; CDR3nt: TGTGCCATCAGTATACGGGACAGGGGTAACACTGAAGCTTTCTTT
j_gene: TRBJ1-4; d_gene: NA; v_gene: TRBV15; abundance: once; CDR3aa: CATSSGVRSNEKLFF; CDR3nt: TGTGCCACCAGCAGCGGGGTCCGGAGTAATGAAAAACTGTTTTTT
j_gene: TRBJ2-5; d_gene: TRBD2; v_gene: TRBV10-3; abundance: NA; CDR3aa: CAISERGLAGGETQYF; CDR3nt: TGTGCCATCAGTGAGCGGGGACTAGCGGGAGGGGAGACCCAGTACTTC
j_gene: TRBJ1-5; d_gene: NA; v_gene: TRBV11-2; abundance: once; CDR3aa: CASSLSRNQPQHF; CDR3nt: TGTGCCAGCAGCTTATCTAGGAATCAGCCCCAGCATTTT
j_gene: TRBJ2-7; d_gene: TRBD1; v_gene: TRBV4-1; abundance: NA; CDR3aa: CASSQQGTGSYEQYF; CDR3nt: TGCGCCAGCAGCCAACAAGGGACAGGGTCCTACGAGCAGTACTTC
j_gene: TRBJ2-5; d_gene: NA; v_gene: TRBV18; abundance: NA; CDR3aa: CASSPGAQETQYF; CDR3nt: TGTGCCAGCTCACCAGGGGCCCAAGAGACCCAGTACTTC
j_gene: TRBJ1-4; d_gene: TRBD1; v_gene: TRBV15; abundance: NA; CDR3aa: CATSRGVGRGNEKLFF; CDR3nt: TGTGCCACCAGCCGAGGGGTGGGCAGGGGGAATGAAAAACTGTTTTTT
j_gene: TRBJ1-6; d_gene: TRBD1; v_gene: TRBV10-3; abundance: NA; CDR3aa: CAITVEGQNNSPLHF; CDR3nt: TGTGCCATCACCGTGGAGGGACAGAATAATTCACCCCTCCACTTT
j_gene: TRBJ2-5; d_gene: NA; v_gene: TRBV3-1/TRBV3-2; abundance: NA; CDR3aa: CASSQAGRGPETQYF; CDR3nt: TGTGCCAGCAGCCAGGCCGGGAGGGGGCCGGAGACCCAGTACTTC
j_gene: TRBJ2-2; d_gene: NA; v_gene: TRBV10-3; abundance: few; CDR3aa: CAISPSSDTGELFF; CDR3nt: TGTGCCATCAGTCCTAGCTCAGACACCGGGGAGCTGTTTTTT
j_gene: TRBJ1-6; d_gene: NA; v_gene: TRBV18; abundance: NA; CDR3aa: CASSPPGRSGSPLHF; CDR3nt: TGTGCCAGCTCACCGCCAGGACGGTCGGGATCACCCCTCCACTTT
j_gene: TRBJ2-3; d_gene: TRBD1; v_gene: TRBV9; abundance: NA; CDR3aa: CASSVLGQGVADTQYF; CDR3nt: TGTGCCAGCAGCGTACTGGGACAGGGGGTAGCAGATACGCAGTATTTT